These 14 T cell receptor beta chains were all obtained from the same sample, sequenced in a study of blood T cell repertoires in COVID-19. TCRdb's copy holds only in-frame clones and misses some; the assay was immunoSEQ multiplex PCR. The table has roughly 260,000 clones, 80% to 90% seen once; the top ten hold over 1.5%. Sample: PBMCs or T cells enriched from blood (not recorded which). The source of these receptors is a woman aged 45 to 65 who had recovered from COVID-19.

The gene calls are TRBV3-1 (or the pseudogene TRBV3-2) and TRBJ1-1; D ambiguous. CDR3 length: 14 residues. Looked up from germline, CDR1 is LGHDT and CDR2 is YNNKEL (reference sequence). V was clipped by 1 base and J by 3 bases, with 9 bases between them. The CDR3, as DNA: TGTGCCAGCAGCCAAGTACAAAGTTACACTGAAGCTTTCTTT. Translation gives CASSQVQSYTEAFF.

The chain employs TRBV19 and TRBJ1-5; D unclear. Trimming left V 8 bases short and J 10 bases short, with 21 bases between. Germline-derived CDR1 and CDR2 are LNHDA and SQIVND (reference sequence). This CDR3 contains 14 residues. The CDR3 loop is CASGLTGGYGPQHF. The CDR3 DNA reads TGTGCCAGTGGTTTAACGGGAGGGTATGGACCCCAGCATTTT. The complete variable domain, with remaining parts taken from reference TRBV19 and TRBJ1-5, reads DGGITQSPKYLFRKEGQNVTLSCEQNLNHDAMYWYRQDPGQGLRLIYYSQIVNDFQKGDIAEGYSVSREKKESFPLTVTSAQKNPTAFYLCASGLTGGYGPQHFGDGTRLSIL.

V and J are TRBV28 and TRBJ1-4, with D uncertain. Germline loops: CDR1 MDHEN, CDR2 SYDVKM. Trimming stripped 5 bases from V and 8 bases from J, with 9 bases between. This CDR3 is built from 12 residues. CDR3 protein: CASSTSGEKLFF. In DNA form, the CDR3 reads TGTGCCAGCAGTACTAGTGGCGAAAAACTGTTTTTT.

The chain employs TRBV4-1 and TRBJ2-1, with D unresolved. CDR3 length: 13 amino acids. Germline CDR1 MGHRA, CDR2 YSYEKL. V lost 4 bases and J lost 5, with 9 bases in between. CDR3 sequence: CASSPSRDNEQFF. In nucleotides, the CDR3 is TGCGCCAGCAGCCCTTCTCGGGACAATGAGCAGTTCTTC.

The DNA for the CDR3 is TGTGCCAGCAGCCTGACAGGGGGAAATTCACCCCTCCACTTT. Translated: CASSLTGGNSPLHF. The chain has TRBV9 and TRBJ1-6, with 9 bases matching TRBD1. Per germline, CDR1 SGDLS and CDR2 YYNGEE. V shed 4 bases, J shed 7 bases, and the junction held 3 bases outside the gene matches. The length of the CDR3 is 14 residues.

CDR3 coding DNA: TGTGCCAGCAGCGTAACGGGTTCCACTTTCTATGGCTACACCTTC. Its protein is CASSVTGSTFYGYTF. This sequence joins TRBV9 and TRBJ1-2; D remains unclear. Germline V CDR1 and CDR2: SGDLS, YYNGEE. Trimming stripped 1 base from V and 4 bases from J, with 14 bases between. This CDR3 has 15 amino acids.

CDR3 region: CAISDRQQGSSYEQYF. The CDR3 DNA is TGTGCCATCAGTGACAGGCAACAGGGAAGCTCCTACGAGCAGTACTTC. This chain joins TRBV10-3 and TRBJ2-7; weak D call: TRBD1 (6 bases). Trimming left V 3 bases short and J 0 bases short, with 15 bases between. The CDR3 extends over 16 amino acids. Germline V gene lookup returns CDR1 ENHRY and CDR2 SYGVKD.

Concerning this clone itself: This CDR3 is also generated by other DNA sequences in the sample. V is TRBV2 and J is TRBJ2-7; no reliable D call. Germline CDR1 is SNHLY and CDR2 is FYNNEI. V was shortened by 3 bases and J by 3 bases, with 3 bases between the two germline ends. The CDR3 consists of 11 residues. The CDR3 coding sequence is TGTGCCAGCAGTGAGTACTACGAGCAGTACTTC. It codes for CASSEYYEQYF.

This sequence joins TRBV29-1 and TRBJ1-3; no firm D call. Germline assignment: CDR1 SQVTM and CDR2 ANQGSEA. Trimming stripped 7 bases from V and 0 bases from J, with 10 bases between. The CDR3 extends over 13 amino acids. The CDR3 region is CSGIDASGNTIYF. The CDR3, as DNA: TGCAGCGGAATAGATGCCTCTGGAAACACCATATATTTT.

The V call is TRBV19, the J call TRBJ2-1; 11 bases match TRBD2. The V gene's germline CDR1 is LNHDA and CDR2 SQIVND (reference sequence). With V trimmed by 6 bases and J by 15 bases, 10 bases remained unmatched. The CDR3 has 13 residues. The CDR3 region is CASSQTSGNLRFF. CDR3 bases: TGTGCCAGTAGCCAGACTAGCGGGAATTTGCGGTTCTTC. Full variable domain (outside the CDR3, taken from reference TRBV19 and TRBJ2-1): DGGITQSPKYLFRKEGQNVTLSCEQNLNHDAMYWYRQDPGQGLRLIYYSQIVNDFQKGDIAEGYSVSREKKESFPLTVTSAQKNPTAFYLCASSQTSGNLRFFGPGTRLTVL.

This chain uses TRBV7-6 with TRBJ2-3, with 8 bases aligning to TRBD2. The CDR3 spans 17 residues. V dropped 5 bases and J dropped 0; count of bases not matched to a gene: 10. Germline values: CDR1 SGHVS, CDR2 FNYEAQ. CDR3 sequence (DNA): TGTGCCAGCAGCCCCCGGGCTAGCGGGCCGAGCACAGATACGCAGTATTTT. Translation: CASSPRASGPSTDTQYF. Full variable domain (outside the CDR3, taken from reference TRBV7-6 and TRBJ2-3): GAGVSQSPRYKVTKRGQDVALRCDPISGHVSLYWYRQALGQGPEFLTYFNYEAQQDKSGLPNDRFSAERPEGSISTLTIQRTEQRDSAMYRCASSPRASGPSTDTQYFGPGTRLTVL.

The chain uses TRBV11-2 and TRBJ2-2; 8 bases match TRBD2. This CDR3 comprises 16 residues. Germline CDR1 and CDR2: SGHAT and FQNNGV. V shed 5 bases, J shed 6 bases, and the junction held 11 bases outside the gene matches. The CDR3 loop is CASSRRYGRAAGELFF. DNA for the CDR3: TGTGCCAGCAGCCGCCGGTACGGGAGGGCTGCCGGGGAGCTGTTTTTT.

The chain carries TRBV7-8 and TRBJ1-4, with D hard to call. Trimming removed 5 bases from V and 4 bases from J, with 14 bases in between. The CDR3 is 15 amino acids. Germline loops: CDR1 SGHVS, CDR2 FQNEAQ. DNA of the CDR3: TGTGCCAGCAGCCAATACGGGGATAGTAATGAAAAACTGTTTTTT. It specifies CASSQYGDSNEKLFF.

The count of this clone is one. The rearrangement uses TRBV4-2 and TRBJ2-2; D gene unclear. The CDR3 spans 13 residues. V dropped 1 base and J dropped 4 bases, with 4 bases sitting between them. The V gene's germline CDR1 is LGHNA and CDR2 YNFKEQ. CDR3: CASSQAVTGELFF. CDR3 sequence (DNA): TGTGCCAGCAGCCAAGCCGTCACCGGGGAGCTGTTTTTT.